A selection of T cell receptor beta chains follows, all from one sample in a study of CD8 T cells in Susac syndrome. MiXCR, run by TCRdb on the immunoSEQ multiplex PCR reads, gives a single entry per CDR3 protein. The sample consists of nearly 200,000 distinct CDR3 sequences, nearly 95% of them appearing once. Input material: CD4+ T cells from PBMCs. The receptor set was obtained from a human donor with multiple sclerosis. CDR3s include the opening cysteine and the closing phenylalanine or tryptophan. Each record gives: clone size, J gene, V gene, CDR3 length, D gene, CDR3 protein, CDR3 DNA. D genes are given only for firm matches. Not all rows give a size; the values are once, few, many and, for expanded clones, a class.

once | TRBJ2-2 | TRBV29-1 | 13 | . | CSVDEPNTGELFF | TGCAGCGTTGATGAACCGAACACCGGGGAGCTGTTTTTT
once | TRBJ2-6 | TRBV15 | 19 | TRBD2 | CATSRTGLAGGSGANVLTF | TGTGCCACCAGCAGAACGGGACTAGCGGGGGGCTCTGGGGCCAACGTCCTGACTTTC
few | TRBJ2-7 | TRBV27 | 14 | TRBD1 | CASSSRTGPYEQYF | TGTGCCAGCAGTTCCCGGACAGGGCCCTACGAGCAGTACTTC
. | TRBJ2-7 | TRBV10-3 | 13 | . | CAISELTDYEQYF | TGTGCCATCAGTGAGTTGACAGACTACGAGCAGTACTTC
. | TRBJ2-1 | TRBV27 | 14 | . | CASSLRLGETEQFF | TGTGCCAGCAGTTTAAGACTAGGGGAGACTGAGCAGTTCTTC
. | TRBJ2-1 | TRBV29-1 | 15 | TRBD1 | CSARGSTGFDNEQFF | TGCAGCGCCCGAGGCTCGACAGGGTTCGACAATGAGCAGTTCTTC
. | TRBJ2-1 | TRBV23-1 | 14 | . | CASKSKSSYNEQFF | TGCGCCAGCAAGTCTAAGAGCTCCTACAATGAGCAGTTCTTC
. | TRBJ2-3 | TRBV7-9 | 15 | TRBD1 | CASSSDREDPDTQYF | TGTGCCAGCAGCTCCGACAGGGAAGATCCAGATACGCAGTATTTT
. | TRBJ1-4 | TRBV6-2/TRBV6-3 | 11 | . | CASGENEKLFF | TGTGCCAGCGGGGAGAATGAAAAACTGTTTTTT
. | TRBJ2-5 | TRBV3-1 | 14 | TRBD2 | CASSPSGSGETQYF | TGTGCCAGCAGCCCCAGCGGGAGCGGAGAGACCCAGTACTTC